Listed here is a single T cell receptor (beta chain). CDR1 and CDR2 (germline): KGHSH, LQKENI. V dropped 2 bases and J dropped 4 bases, with 12 bases sitting between them. The CDR3 is 15 amino acids. These data belong to a study of control samples from healthy donors and cancer patients. Measured with immunoSEQ multiplex PCR; TCRdb has only the in-frame clones, and not every one. The sample consists of approximately 210,000 clones, about 90% of them appearing once. The chain carries TRBV18 and TRBJ2-1; D is possibly TRBD1 (6 bases). This receptor was obtained from a man under 40 in good health. Sequencing was performed on blood. The CDR3 nucleotides read TGTGCCAGCTCACCATGGACAGATACTTACAATGAGCAGTTCTTC. Its protein product is CASSPWTDTYNEQFF.